This is a list of T cell receptor beta chains from one sample in a study of cytomegalovirus exposure and HLA in healthy donors. Repertoires were generated with immunoSEQ multiplex PCR, while TCRdb's copy carries only in-frame clones and drops some. The repertoire has about 110,000 clones, about three quarters of them found once; the top ten carry under 1.5%. The specimen was PBMCs. Receptor source: a woman under 40 in good health and CMV-seronegative. CDR3s include the opening cysteine and the closing phenylalanine or tryptophan. A D gene is named only where the DNA matches it firmly. Some rows have no size entry. The others give once, few or many, or a class for an expanded clone.

v_gene,j_gene,d_gene,abundance,CDR3nt,CDR3aa
TRBV6-5,TRBJ1-5,TRBD1,.,TGTGCCAGCAGTATGACAGGGGGGAATCAGCCCCAGCATTTT,CASSMTGGNQPQHF
TRBV7-2,TRBJ2-7,TRBD1,few,TGTGCCAGCAGCATCGGGACAGGACCCTACGAGCAGTACTTC,CASSIGTGPYEQYF
TRBV30,TRBJ2-5,.,.,TGTGCCTGGACGGAAGCGGAGACCCAGTACTTC,CAWTEAETQYF
TRBV30,TRBJ2-7,.,.,TGTGCCTGGAGTGACAACTACGAGCAGTACTTC,CAWSDNYEQYF
TRBV25-1,TRBJ2-1,TRBD2,.,TGTGCCAGCAGTCCCGCGCTAGCGGGATACGATGAGCAGTTCTTC,CASSPALAGYDEQFF
TRBV5-6,TRBJ1-4,TRBD1,.,TGTGCCAGCAGCTTCAGGGGGACCGCAACTAATGAAAAACTGTTTTTT,CASSFRGTATNEKLFF
TRBV7-2,TRBJ1-1,.,.,TGTGCCAGCAGCTTCGGAGGGGCCGGGAACACTGAAGCTTTCTTT,CASSFGGAGNTEAFF
TRBV5-4,TRBJ2-5,.,few,TGTGCCAGCAGCTTGGGACAGGTGGTTGGCGGGGAGACCCAGTACTTC,CASSLGQVVGGETQYF
TRBV21-1,TRBJ2-3,.,.,TGTGCCAGCAGCATCAGAGACTCAACATCGGAAACAGATACGCAGTATTTT,CASSIRDSTSETDTQYF
TRBV10-3,TRBJ1-1,TRBD1,.,TGTGCCATCAGTGAGACAGGGGGGATGTATGCTTTCTTT,CAISETGGMYAFF
TRBV6-6,TRBJ1-2,.,.,TGTGCCAGCTCCCAACACCCGTCTAACTATGGCTACACCTTC,CASSQHPSNYGYTF
TRBV28,TRBJ2-5,TRBD1,.,TGTGCCAGCAGGGAAACGACAGGGGCTCTAGAGACCCAGTACTTC,CASRETTGALETQYF
TRBV7-9,TRBJ1-1,.,.,TGTGCCAGCAGCTTATTCACAGGGAGAGAGGCTGAAGCTTTCTTT,CASSLFTGREAEAFF
TRBV28,TRBJ2-7,.,.,TGTGCCAGCAGTTCTCCCTACTACGAGCAGTACTTC,CASSSPYYEQYF
TRBV5-4,TRBJ1-1,.,once,TGTGCCAGCAGCCACACCTACACTGAAGCTTTCTTT,CASSHTYTEAFF
TRBV25-1,TRBJ2-7,.,few,TGTGCCAGTGAGGAGGCAAGCTCCTACGAGCAGTACTTC,CASEEASSYEQYF
TRBV7-3,TRBJ1-6,.,.,TGTGCCAGCAGCCAGACCGGGACACAGAATTCACCCCTCCACTTT,CASSQTGTQNSPLHF
TRBV28,TRBJ1-5,.,.,TGTGCCAGCAGTTTTAGAGGAGTCAATCAGCCCCAGCATTTT,CASSFRGVNQPQHF
TRBV28,TRBJ1-5,.,.,TGTGCCAGCAGCATAAGACAGGTCAATCAGCCCCAGCATTTT,CASSIRQVNQPQHF
TRBV10-3,TRBJ2-7,.,.,TGTGCCATCAGAGACAGGCTCACCTACGAGCAGTACTTC,CAIRDRLTYEQYF
TRBV9,TRBJ2-1,TRBD2,.,TGTGCCAGCAGCCTAGACTGGGCTAGCGGGAGGGATGAGCAGTTCTTC,CASSLDWASGRDEQFF
TRBV7-2,TRBJ1-2,TRBD1,once,TGTGCCAGCAGCTCAGGGGGCGCCAGGGGCTACACCTTC,CASSSGGARGYTF
TRBV7-8,TRBJ2-1,.,.,TGTGCCAGCAGCTTTTTGAGCGGGAATGAGCAGTTCTTC,CASSFLSGNEQFF
TRBV7-8,TRBJ1-4,TRBD1,once,TGTGCCAGCAGCTCCGTCGACAGGGCAACTAATGAAAAACTGTTTTTT,CASSSVDRATNEKLFF
TRBV4-1,TRBJ2-7,.,.,TGCGCCAGCAGCCAAGATCAATGGGTACAGGGCCACGAGCAGTACTTC,CASSQDQWVQGHEQYF
TRBV11-2,TRBJ2-7,TRBD1,.,TGTGCCAGCAGCTTCCGTACAGGGGCCGACGAGCAGTACTTC,CASSFRTGADEQYF
TRBV2,TRBJ1-2,.,once,TGTGCCAGCAGTCTTCTCGCTAACTATGGCTACACCTTC,CASSLLANYGYTF
TRBV6-5,TRBJ1-4,.,.,TGTGCCAGCAGTTACTCTGGCAGCGCAACTAATGAAAAACTGTTTTTT,CASSYSGSATNEKLFF
TRBV27,TRBJ1-2,.,.,TGTGCCAGCAGTTTAGGACAGAGCAACTATGGCTACACCTTC,CASSLGQSNYGYTF
TRBV29-1,TRBJ2-7,TRBD2,.,TGCAGCGTGTACGGGGGACTAGCGGGAGTCGAGCAGTACTTC,CSVYGGLAGVEQYF
TRBV30,TRBJ1-6,.,few,TGTGCCTGGAGCGCACAGGGATTTAATTCACCCCTCCACTTT,CAWSAQGFNSPLHF
TRBV14,TRBJ1-1,TRBD1,.,TGTGCCAGCAGCCGTAGAACAGGGGGCTTGAACACTGAAGCTTTCTTT,CASSRRTGGLNTEAFF
TRBV5-6,TRBJ2-7,TRBD2,.,TGTGCCAGCAGCTACGGGACTAGCGGCTACGAGCAGTACTTC,CASSYGTSGYEQYF
TRBV28,TRBJ2-2,TRBD2,few,TGTGCCAGCAATCGACTAGCGGGAGACACCGGGGAGCTGTTTTTT,CASNRLAGDTGELFF
TRBV4-3,TRBJ1-6,.,.,TGCGCCAGCAGTCCAGAGGCAGGGGACTCACCCCTCCACTTT,CASSPEAGDSPLHF
TRBV30,TRBJ1-2,TRBD1,.,TGTGCCTGGAGTGTCCCTAAAAGCTCCGACAGGGACCCTAACTATGGCTACACCTTC,CAWSVPKSSDRDPNYGYTF
TRBV6-5,TRBJ1-2,.,.,TGTGCCAGCAACCAAGGTCGGGGGGATGGCTACACCTTC,CASNQGRGDGYTF
TRBV9,TRBJ1-1,.,.,TGTGCCAGCAGCGGATACGCAGGGGAGGGCACTGAAGCTTTCTTT,CASSGYAGEGTEAFF
TRBV6-5,TRBJ2-7,TRBD1,few,TGTGCCAGCAGCCGGACAGGGAATGGCGAGCAGTACTTC,CASSRTGNGEQYF
TRBV2,TRBJ2-1,TRBD2,.,TGTGCCAGCAGTGAAAGGTCCGGGAGGATCTACAATGAGCAGTTCTTC,CASSERSGRIYNEQFF
TRBV4-2,TRBJ2-3,.,.,TGTGCCAGCAGACACGCTCGAAGAGGGGGTAGCACAGATACGCAGTATTTT,CASRHARRGGSTDTQYF
TRBV9,TRBJ2-7,.,.,TGTGCCAGCAGCGTAGGATTCGGCACTACCTACGAGCAGTACTTC,CASSVGFGTTYEQYF
TRBV29-1,TRBJ2-3,TRBD2,.,TGCAGCGTTGAGACTTGGTTTGGGACTAGCGGTAGCACAGATACGCAGTATTTT,CSVETWFGTSGSTDTQYF
TRBV15,TRBJ2-1,.,few,TGTGCCACCAGCAGAGCCTATAGCACCTACAATGAGCAGTTCTTC,CATSRAYSTYNEQFF
TRBV10-3,TRBJ1-6,.,.,TGTGCCACGCGGACAGATATTAATTCACCCCTCCACTTT,CATRTDINSPLHF
TRBV7-6,TRBJ2-1,.,.,TGTGCCAGCAGCGCTTGGACAGTCAATGAGCAGTTCTTC,CASSAWTVNEQFF